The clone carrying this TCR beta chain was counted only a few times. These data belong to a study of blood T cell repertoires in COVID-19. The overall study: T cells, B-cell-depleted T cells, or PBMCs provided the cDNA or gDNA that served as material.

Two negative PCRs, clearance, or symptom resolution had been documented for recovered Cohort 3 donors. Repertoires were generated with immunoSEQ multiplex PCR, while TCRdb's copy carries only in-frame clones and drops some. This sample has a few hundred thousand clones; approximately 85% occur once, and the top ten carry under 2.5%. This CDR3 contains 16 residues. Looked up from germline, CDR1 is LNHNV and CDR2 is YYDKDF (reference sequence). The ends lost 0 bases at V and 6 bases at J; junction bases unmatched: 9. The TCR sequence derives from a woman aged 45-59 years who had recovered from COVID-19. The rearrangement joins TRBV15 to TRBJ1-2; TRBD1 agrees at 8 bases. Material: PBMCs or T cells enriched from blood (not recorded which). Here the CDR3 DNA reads TGTGCCACCAGCAGAGATTTGGGGCAGGGGGCGCATGGCTACACCTTC. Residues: CATSRDLGQGAHGYTF.